Each of the 14 T cell receptor beta chains below was sequenced from the same sample in a study of shared clonotypes between healthy human individuals. Produced via immunoSEQ multiplex PCR; TCRdb's table is partial and in-frame only. The profile shows more than 2 million clones, 90% to 96% of them singletons. Sequencing was performed on naive CD4+ T cells sorted from blood. This sample's subset: CD45RA+ positively selected. Receptors originate from a man between 18 and 29 years old in good health.

The gene calls are TRBV6-4 and TRBJ1-1, with D perhaps matching TRBD1 (5 bases). V was trimmed by 0 bases and J by 1 base, leaving 12 bases between them. Germline CDR1 reads MRHNA; CDR2 reads SNTAGT. CDR3 size: 16 residues. DNA for the CDR3: TGTGCCAGCAGTGACTCGTTTACAGGCCGGAACACTGAAGCTTTCTTT. It translates to CASSDSFTGRNTEAFF.

Regarding this clone: The sample holds other DNA sequences that translate to the same CDR3. V gene TRBV19 combines with J gene TRBJ1-5, with unresolved D. V lost 6 bases and J 2 bases, leaving 5 bases between the germline ends. This CDR3 is 12 amino acids long. Germline CDR1 is LNHDA and CDR2 is SQIVND (reference sequence). The CDR3 loop is CASREGNQPQHF. Written as DNA, the CDR3 is TGTGCCAGTAGGGAGGGCAATCAGCCCCAGCATTTT. Complete variable domain (other parts from reference TRBV19 and TRBJ1-5): DGGITQSPKYLFRKEGQNVTLSCEQNLNHDAMYWYRQDPGQGLRLIYYSQIVNDFQKGDIAEGYSVSREKKESFPLTVTSAQKNPTAFYLCASREGNQPQHFGDGTRLSIL.

Note on this clone: Distinct nucleotide sequences in the sample also encode this CDR3. CDR3 amino acids: CASSEARGGANVLTF. For the CDR3, the DNA is TGTGCCAGCAGTGAAGCAAGGGGTGGGGCCAACGTCCTGACTTTC. The V and J genes are TRBV2 and TRBJ2-6, with D maybe TRBD1 (5 bases). The germline V gene encodes CDR1 SNHLY and CDR2 FYNNEI. Deletions cut 0 bases from V and 3 bases from J, with 6 bases between. The CDR3 has 15 residues.

This sequence joins TRBV5-1 and TRBJ2-5; 11 bases map to TRBD2. Germline loops: CDR1 SGHRS, CDR2 YFSETQ. Trimming removed 4 bases from V and 2 bases from J; junction bases left unmatched: 7. CDR3 length: 16 residues. CDR3: CASSLSGGAVQETQYF. The CDR3 DNA reads as TGCGCCAGCAGCCTTAGCGGGGGGGCTGTACAAGAGACCCAGTACTTC.

This clone was observed once. Other DNA sequences from this sample encode an identical CDR3 as well. The chain joins TRBV6-1 to TRBJ2-7; no clear D gene. CDR3 length equals 11 residues. With 5 bases removed from V and 1 base from J, the gap between germline ends came to 3 bases. Per germline, CDR1 MNHNS and CDR2 SASEGT. CDR3 coding DNA: TGTGCCAGCAGTAGATCCTACGAGCAGTACTTC. It is translated as CASSRSYEQYF.

The genes are TRBV27 and TRBJ1-6; D unresolved. The CDR3 is made up of 13 amino acids. V lost 2 bases and J lost 11, with 10 bases in between. From germline, CDR1 is MNHEY and CDR2 SMNVEV (reference sequence). The CDR3 sequence: CASSLTSETPLHF. DNA of the CDR3: TGTGCCAGCAGTTTAACCTCAGAGACACCCCTCCACTTT.

The chain links TRBV6-1 to TRBJ2-3, with D tentatively TRBD2 (5 bases). CDR3 length: 14 amino acids. Deletions cut 7 bases from V and 1 base from J, with 12 bases between. Germline assignment: CDR1 MNHNS and CDR2 SASEGT. The CDR3 region is CASIHSVGTDTQYF. CDR3 DNA: TGTGCCAGCATCCATAGCGTGGGCACAGATACGCAGTATTTT.

The chain has TRBV5-1 and TRBJ2-7, with D possibly matching TRBD1 (6 bases). The germline V gene encodes CDR1 SGHRS and CDR2 YFSETQ. The CDR3 has 16 amino acids. V shed 5 bases and J shed 6 bases, with 24 bases lying between them. The CDR3 protein is CASSTGGGPGMGEQYF. CDR3 DNA sequence: TGCGCCAGCAGTACTGGGGGCGGTCCGGGAATGGGCGAGCAGTACTTC.

As for this clone: This sample includes further DNA sequences coding for the same CDR3. The chain carries TRBV5-1 and TRBJ1-2; no firm D call. V was cut by 4 bases and J by 4 bases, with 11 bases left in between. CDR1 is SGHRS and CDR2 is YFSETQ in the germline V gene. CDR3 length: 13 residues. This chain's CDR3 is CASSEGGGYGYTF. The CDR3 bases are TGCGCCAGCAGCGAAGGAGGAGGCTATGGCTACACCTTC.

The chain employs TRBV29-1 and TRBJ2-1; D might be TRBD1 (5 bases). The CDR3 runs to 15 residues. Trimming took 0 bases from V and 8 from J, leaving 17 bases between them. The V gene's germline CDR1 is SQVTM and CDR2 ANQGSEA. The CDR3 DNA reads as TGCAGCGTTGAAGATCTGCTAGGGGCAGGGTATGAGCAGTTCTTC. Amino acid sequence: CSVEDLLGAGYEQFF.

V is TRBV28 and J is TRBJ2-3, with TRBD1 matching over 7 bases. The CDR3 has 14 amino acids. CDR1 MDHEN and CDR2 SYDVKM come from the germline V gene. The V and J ends lost 6 bases and 2 bases, in that order; junction bases with no gene match: 5. The CDR3 coding sequence is TGTGCCAGCAGGAGAGACAGGGACACAGATACGCAGTATTTT. Its translation: CASRRDRDTDTQYF.

The chain uses TRBV7-2 and TRBJ1-1; TRBD1 aligns across 7 bases. Germline trimming cut 4 bases from V and 4 bases from J; bases unmatched to any gene: 6. Per germline, CDR1 SGHTA and CDR2 FQGNSA. The CDR3 consists of 14 residues. The CDR3 DNA sequence: TGTGCCAGCAGCTACCGACAGGGCCTCACTGAAGCTTTCTTT. Its translation: CASSYRQGLTEAFF.

V gene TRBV9 combines with J gene TRBJ2-3; TRBD1 matches 10 bases. CDR3 length: 16 residues. V gave up 3 bases and J gave up 0 bases; unmatched junction bases: 4. CDR1 and CDR2 (germline): SGDLS, YYNGEE. CDR3 sequence: CASSGQGAASTDTQYF. DNA for the CDR3: TGTGCCAGCAGCGGACAGGGGGCTGCTAGCACAGATACGCAGTATTTT.

This chain uses TRBV6-1 with TRBJ1-5; D is perhaps TRBD1 (5 bases). This CDR3 has 15 amino acids. Trimming stripped 3 bases from V and 2 bases from J, with 11 bases between. Germline V gene data show CDR1 as MNHNS and CDR2 as SASEGT. CDR3: CASSERGGGNQPQHF. In DNA, the CDR3 is TGTGCCAGCAGTGAGAGGGGTGGGGGCAATCAGCCCCAGCATTTT.